This TCR beta chain is drawn from a study of Ad26.COV2.S vaccination and SARS-CoV-2 variants. The study's findings and limits: Substantial breadth was reported for post-vaccination spike-specific CD8+ and CD4+ T cells.

This clone was seen once. As yet, its antigen is unknown. Relative to the germline gene, one junction end is altered; a read error may explain this. Produced via immunoSEQ multiplex PCR; TCRdb's table is partial and in-frame only. The table has fewer than 600,000 clones, 80% to 90% seen once; the top ten hold 1.5% to 2%. Stated treatment: 15 to 20 received Ad26.COV2.S at low or high dose, single or two shots; 5 received placebo; per-sample allocation not given. The samples were gathered on day 63 after the first injection of vaccine or placebo. Based in Boston, the donor was an adult of 18-55 years. The CDR3 consists of 11 residues. The germline CDR1 and CDR2 sequences are DFQATT and SNEGSKA (reference sequence).

The chain couples TRBV20-1 to TRBJ2-7; tentatively, D is TRBD1 (6 bases). The input for sequencing was peripheral blood, taken in a trial of Ad26.COV2.S vaccine versus placebo. The source is a person between 18 and 59 years old who received the Ad26.COV2.S COVID-19 vaccine or a placebo. The CDR3 sequence: CSARGTDRTSF. CDR3 DNA sequence: TGCAGTGCTAGAGGGACAGACAGAACCTCCTTC.